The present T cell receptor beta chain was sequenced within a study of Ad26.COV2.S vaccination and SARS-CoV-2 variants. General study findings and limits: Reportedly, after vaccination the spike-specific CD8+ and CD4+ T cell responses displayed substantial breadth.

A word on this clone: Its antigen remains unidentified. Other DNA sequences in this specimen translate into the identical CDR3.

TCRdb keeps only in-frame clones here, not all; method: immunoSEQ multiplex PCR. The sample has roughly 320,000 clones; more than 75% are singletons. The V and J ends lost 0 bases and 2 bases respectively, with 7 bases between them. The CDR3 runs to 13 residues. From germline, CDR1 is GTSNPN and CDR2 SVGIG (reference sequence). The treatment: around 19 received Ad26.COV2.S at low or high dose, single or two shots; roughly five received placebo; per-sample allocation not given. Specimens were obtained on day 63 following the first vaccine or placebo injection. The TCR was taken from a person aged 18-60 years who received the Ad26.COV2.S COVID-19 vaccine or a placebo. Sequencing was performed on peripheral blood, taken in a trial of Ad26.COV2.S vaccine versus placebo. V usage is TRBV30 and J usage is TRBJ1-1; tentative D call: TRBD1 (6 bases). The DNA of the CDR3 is TGTGCCTGGAGTGTGGGGGGCAACACTGAAGCTTTCTTT. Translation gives CAWSVGGNTEAFF.